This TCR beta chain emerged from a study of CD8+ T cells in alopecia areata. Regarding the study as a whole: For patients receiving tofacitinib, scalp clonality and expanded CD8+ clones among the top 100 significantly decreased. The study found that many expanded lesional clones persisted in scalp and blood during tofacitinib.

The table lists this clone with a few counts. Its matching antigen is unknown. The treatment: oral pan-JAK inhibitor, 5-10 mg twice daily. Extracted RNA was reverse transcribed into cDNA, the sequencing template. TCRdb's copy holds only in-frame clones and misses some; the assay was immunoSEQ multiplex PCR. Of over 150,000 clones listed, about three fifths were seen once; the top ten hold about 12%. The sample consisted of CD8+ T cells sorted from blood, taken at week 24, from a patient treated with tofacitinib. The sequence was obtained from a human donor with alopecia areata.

CDR3 loop: CASSAQGTSTDTQYF. The CDR3 nucleotides read TGTGCCAGCAGTGCACAGGGCACTAGCACAGATACGCAGTATTTT. This chain uses TRBV25-1 with TRBJ2-3; possibly TRBD1 for D (6 bases). Germline loops: CDR1 MGHDK, CDR2 SYGVNS. V lost 4 bases, J lost 0 bases, and 11 bases lay in between. This CDR3 spans 15 amino acids. Looking up the rest from reference TRBV25-1 and TRBJ2-3 gives the full variable domain: EADIYQTPRYLVIGTGKKITLECSQTMGHDKMYWYQQDPGMELHLIHYSYGVNSTEKGDLSSESTVSRIRTEHFPLTLESARPSHTSQYLCASSAQGTSTDTQYFGPGTRLTVL.